This passage covers 27 T cell receptor beta chains from one sample sequenced in a study of T-cell reconstitution after alpha-beta-depleted transplantation in children. Unique molecular identifiers were used to barcode this TCRbeta library. TCRdb re-called the PCR reads through MiXCR, storing one row per CDR3 protein. The data contain about 440,000 distinct CDR3 sequences, 43% of them singletons. The specimen comprised PBMCs, sampled before TCRalphabeta/CD19-depleted stem cell transplant. The origin of the receptors is a girl between 2 and 10 years old with aplastic anemia, due to receive a stem cell transplant.

CDR3 DNA sequence: TGTGCCAGCAGCTTAATCTGGGAGGGGGTGAGGAATGAGCAGTTCTTC. It translates to CASSLIWEGVRNEQFF. The chain links TRBV7-9 to TRBJ2-1, with D possibly being TRBD2 (7 bases). The CDR3 consists of 16 residues. Per germline, CDR1 SEHNR and CDR2 FQNEAQ (reference sequence). V shed 2 bases and J shed 7 bases, with 18 bases lying between them.

The V and J genes are TRBV4-1 and TRBJ2-5; 11 positions match TRBD2. J was trimmed by 6 bases and V by 4 bases; bases with no gene match: 7. Germline V gene sequence: CDR1 MGHRA, CDR2 YSYEKL. The CDR3 totals 15 residues. DNA of the CDR3: TGCGCCAGCAGCCTGCTAGCGGGAGGTAGGAAGACCCAGTACTTC. This gives the protein CASSLLAGGRKTQYF.

This clonotype was seen more than once but under ten times. The chain combines TRBV5-5 with TRBJ1-1; D call uncertain. Trimming pared 2 bases from V and 0 bases from J, leaving 8 bases between. The V gene's germline CDR1 is SGHKS and CDR2 YYEKEE (reference sequence). The CDR3 extends over 14 amino acids. The CDR3 region has the DNA TGTGCCAGCAGCTTCCGGACGGTGAACACTGAAGCTTTCTTT. Protein: CASSFRTVNTEAFF.

This clonotype was counted only a few times. The V call is TRBV7-9, the J call TRBJ2-7; tentatively, D is TRBD2 (5 bases). The germline V gene has CDR1 SEHNR and CDR2 FQNEAQ (reference sequence). CDR3 size: 17 residues. The V gene lost 5 bases and the J gene lost 2 bases, with 22 bases spanning the gap. CDR3 nucleotides: TGTGCCAGCAGCCCCTCGGGTATGAGGGCTCCACCCTACGAGCAGTACTTC. It is translated as CASSPSGMRAPPYEQYF.

J is TRBJ2-1 and V is TRBV5-1, with TRBD2 matching 10 bases. J lost 4 bases, V lost 4 bases, and 5 bases had no gene match. Germline CDR1 is SGHRS and CDR2 is YFSETQ. This CDR3 is built from 15 residues. CDR3 nucleotides: TGCGCCAGCAGCCCAGCGGGAGGGCCGTACAATGAGCAGTTCTTC. Translated: CASSPAGGPYNEQFF.

The J gene is TRBJ2-7, the V gene TRBV12-3 or TRBV12-4; D is undetermined. V was cut by 3 bases and J by 0 bases, with 9 bases left in between. The CDR3 contains 14 residues. The CDR3 loop is CASSFPLISYEQYF. The CDR3 nucleotides are TGTGCCAGCAGTTTTCCCCTTATCTCCTACGAGCAGTACTTC.

This clonotype came up a few times. The V and J genes are TRBV5-4 and TRBJ1-3; no clear D. The CDR3 is made up of 13 amino acids. CDR1 is SGHNT and CDR2 is YYREEE in the germline V gene (reference sequence). V was clipped by 6 bases and J by 4 bases, with 11 bases between them. The CDR3 nucleotides read TGTGCCAGCAAAACCCCTGCGGGAAACACCATATATTTT. As protein: CASKTPAGNTIYF.

A single count supports this clonotype. The chain employs TRBV20-1 and TRBJ2-3; 8 bases are a match to TRBD1. CDR3 size: 13 residues. V shed 6 bases and J 5 bases; nucleotides not matched to a gene: 7. Germline CDR1 DFQATT, CDR2 SNEGSKA (reference sequence). The CDR3 region is CSAGDRGEDTQYF. In DNA, the CDR3 is TGCAGTGCGGGAGACAGGGGAGAAGATACGCAGTATTTT.

The CDR3 bases are TGTGCCAGCAGCTCTAGCGCTGTCACCGGGGAGCTGTTTTTT. As protein: CASSSSAVTGELFF. V and J are TRBV7-3 and TRBJ2-2; D perhaps matches TRBD2 (6 bases). CDR1 is SGHTA and CDR2 is FQGTGA in the germline V gene. Deletions cut 4 bases from V and 4 bases from J, with 10 bases between. The CDR3 contains 14 residues.

The rearrangement uses TRBV5-4 and TRBJ2-2; 8 bases line up with TRBD2. The V segment lost 5 bases and the J segment 4 bases; nucleotides outside the gene matches: 16. This CDR3 has 18 residues. Germline values: CDR1 SGHNT, CDR2 YYREEE (reference sequence). CDR3 nucleotide sequence: TGTGCCAGCAGGCCCGGGATAGCGGGACTAAATTTCACCGGGGAGCTGTTTTTT. It encodes CASRPGIAGLNFTGELFF.

This clonotype was counted once. The rearrangement joins TRBV5-1 to TRBJ2-3, with 9 bases fitting TRBD1. The V gene's germline CDR1 is SGHRS and CDR2 YFSETQ. The CDR3 spans 14 residues. V shed 1 base, J shed 4 bases, and the junction held 1 base outside the gene matches. The CDR3 DNA is TGCGCCAGCAGCTTGAGGACAGGGGCAGATACGCAGTATTTT. Translated, it gives CASSLRTGADTQYF.

For this clonotype: This clone may be a read error of a much larger clone one base away. The rearrangement links TRBV3-1 to TRBJ2-7, with no clear D. Germline V gene data show CDR1 as LGHDT and CDR2 as YNNKEL (reference sequence). V was clipped by 4 bases and J by 2 bases, with 6 bases between them. The CDR3 is made up of 12 amino acids. CDR3 in DNA: TGTGCCAGCAGCCGCGATACCTACGAGCAGTACTTC. It yields the protein CASSRDTYEQYF.

This chain uses TRBV7-2 with TRBJ1-2; possibly TRBD1 for D (6 bases). V was clipped by 5 bases and J by 5 bases, with 12 bases between them. Germline V gene sequence: CDR1 SGHTA, CDR2 FQGNSA. This CDR3 contains 13 residues. The CDR3 nucleotides read TGTGCCAGCAGCACAGGGATGTTATATGGCTACACCTTC. Amino acids: CASSTGMLYGYTF.

The chain couples TRBV7-2 to TRBJ1-2; D is possibly TRBD1 (6 bases). V was shortened by 5 bases and J by 4 bases, with 17 bases between the two germline ends. This CDR3 has 15 residues. Germline V CDR1 and CDR2: SGHTA, FQGNSA. The chain's CDR3 is CASSPGQTTTYGYTF. The CDR3 nucleotides are TGTGCCAGCAGCCCCGGACAGACCACTACCTATGGCTACACCTTC.

In the case of this clonotype: The junction and the germline gene differ at one end; a read error may be behind it. The chain recombines TRBV7-2 with TRBJ2-1; D is uncertain. Germline V gene data show CDR1 as SGHTA and CDR2 as FQGNSA. CDR3 length equals 11 residues. In DNA, the CDR3 is TGTGCCAGCAGCTTTTTCGAGGAGCCGTTCTTC. It codes for CASSFFEEPFF.

The table lists this clonotype with a count of one. The CDR3 DNA sequence: TGTGCCAGCAGTGAAGCGGATAGCGGGAGGGGATACGAGCAGTACTTC. It encodes CASSEADSGRGYEQYF. This rearrangement joins TRBV6-1 to TRBJ2-7, with 11 bases aligning to TRBD2. The CDR3 loop spans 16 amino acids. Germline values: CDR1 MNHNS, CDR2 SASEGT. V was pared by 0 bases and J by 4 bases, with 5 bases of the junction left unmatched.

V usage is TRBV2 and J usage is TRBJ2-5; possible D gene TRBD2, 6 bases. The germline V gene has CDR1 SNHLY and CDR2 FYNNEI. The CDR3 is 13 residues long. Trimming took off 7 bases at V and 2 bases at J, with 11 bases between the two ends. The CDR3 here is CASIAAGQETQYF. In DNA form, the CDR3 reads TGTGCCAGCATTGCCGCGGGGCAAGAGACCCAGTACTTC.

The chain uses TRBV7-6 and TRBJ2-7; 7 bases match TRBD1. The J segment lost 2 bases and the V segment lost 5 bases, leaving 9 bases of the junction unmatched. Germline CDR1 reads SGHVS; CDR2 reads FNYEAQ. CDR3 size: 15 residues. DNA of the CDR3: TGTGCCAGCAGCCCCGAGACAGGGACCCCCTACGAGCAGTACTTC. Translation: CASSPETGTPYEQYF.

This clonotype appeared a few times. CDR3: CASSPPTSGPSYEQYF. The CDR3, as DNA: TGTGCCAGCAGTCCTCCCACTAGCGGCCCCTCCTACGAGCAGTACTTC. The rearrangement links TRBV28 to TRBJ2-7, with 8 bases identical to TRBD2. Trimming took 5 bases from V and 0 from J; bases not matched to a gene: 9. Germline V gives CDR1 MDHEN, CDR2 SYDVKM. This CDR3 contains 16 residues.

This clonotype showed up just a few times. The gene calls are TRBV5-6 and TRBJ2-7, with D perhaps TRBD1 or TRBD2 (5 bases each). Germline CDR1 and CDR2: SGHDT and YYEEEE. Trimming left V 5 bases short and J 0 bases short, with 18 bases between. The CDR3 runs 16 residues. The CDR3 loop is CASRSSGTPSSYEQYF. The CDR3 DNA is TGTGCCAGCAGGTCATCCGGGACCCCAAGCTCCTACGAGCAGTACTTC.

In this sample, this clonotype turned up a few times. This chain joins TRBV6-4 and TRBJ1-2; 10 bases line up with TRBD1. The CDR3 is 13 residues long. V lost 5 bases to trimming and J lost 10 bases; unmatched junction nucleotides: 7. The V gene's germline CDR1 is MRHNA and CDR2 SNTAGT. CDR3 protein: CASSPGQGFNYTF. CDR3 in DNA: TGTGCCAGCAGTCCGGGACAGGGGTTCAACTACACCTTC.

CDR3 in DNA: TGTGCCAGCAGCTTAGTGACCGGGCCTCGGCGTGGAAACACCATATATTTT. It is translated as CASSLVTGPRRGNTIYF. The V and J genes are TRBV7-9 and TRBJ1-3; D is unclear. Germline V gives CDR1 SEHNR, CDR2 FQNEAQ (reference sequence). V dropped 1 base and J dropped 3 bases, with 16 bases sitting between them. This CDR3 spans 17 amino acids.

The J gene is TRBJ1-5, the V gene TRBV5-1, with D unclear. The CDR3 is made up of 14 amino acids. Trimming took off 6 bases at V and 3 bases at J, with 13 bases between the two ends. Germline V gene sequence: CDR1 SGHRS, CDR2 YFSETQ. The CDR3 bases are TGCGCCAGCACTATAGGAGATCCCAATCAGCCCCAGCATTTT. This sequence encodes CASTIGDPNQPQHF.

In this sample, this clonotype turned up a few times. V and J are TRBV20-1 and TRBJ2-2; no clear D gene. Trimming took off 1 base at V and 2 bases at J, with 14 bases between the two ends. The CDR3 has 16 amino acids. The germline gives CDR1 DFQATT, CDR2 SNEGSKA (reference sequence). In DNA form, the CDR3 reads TGCAGTGCTAGAGGCCAGGACCGCCGAAACACCGGGGAGCTGTTTTTT. This gives the protein CSARGQDRRNTGELFF.

This chain uses TRBV20-1 with TRBJ2-1, with TRBD2 identical over 7 bases. The CDR3 runs 15 residues. CDR1 is DFQATT, CDR2 SNEGSKA, per germline (reference sequence). V gave up 6 bases and J gave up 0 bases; unmatched junction bases: 8. The chain's CDR3 is CSALQLALSYNEQFF. CDR3 coding DNA: TGCAGTGCCCTCCAACTAGCGCTCTCCTACAATGAGCAGTTCTTC.

This clonotype was recorded many times. V usage is TRBV30 and J usage is TRBJ2-3; no clear D. The V end lost 5 bases, the J end lost 4 bases, and 13 bases lay between the germline ends. Germline values: CDR1 GTSNPN, CDR2 SVGIG (reference sequence). The CDR3 is 13 residues long. CDR3 bases: TGTGCCTGGGAGACTTCTCTCGCAGATACGCAGTATTTT. It translates to CAWETSLADTQYF.

This chain connects TRBV7-9 to TRBJ2-1; 7 bases are a match to TRBD2. Germline V gene sequence: CDR1 SEHNR, CDR2 FQNEAQ (reference sequence). This CDR3 has 17 residues. V was pared by 4 bases and J by 2 bases, with 11 bases of the junction left unmatched. The CDR3 DNA reads as TGTGCCAGCAGCTCCGAGGGTCTAGCGGCTACCTACAATGAGCAGTTCTTC. Translated: CASSSEGLAATYNEQFF.